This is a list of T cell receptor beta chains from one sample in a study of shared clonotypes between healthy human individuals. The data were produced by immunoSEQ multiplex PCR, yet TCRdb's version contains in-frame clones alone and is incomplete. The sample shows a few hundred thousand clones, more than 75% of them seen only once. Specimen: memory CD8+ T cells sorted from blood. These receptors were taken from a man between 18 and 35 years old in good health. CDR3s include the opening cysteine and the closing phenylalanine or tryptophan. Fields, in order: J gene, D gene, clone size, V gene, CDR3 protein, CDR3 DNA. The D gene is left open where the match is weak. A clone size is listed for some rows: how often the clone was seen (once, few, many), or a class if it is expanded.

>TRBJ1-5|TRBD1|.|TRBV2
CASSELDRVRNQPQHF
TGTGCCAGCAGTGAGCTGGACAGGGTCAGAAATCAGCCCCAGCATTTT
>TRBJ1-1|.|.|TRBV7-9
CASSLALGLNTEAFF
TGTGCCAGCAGCTTAGCATTAGGGCTGAACACTGAAGCTTTCTTT
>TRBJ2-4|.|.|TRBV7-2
CASSMRTVAKNIQYF
TGTGCCAGCAGCATGCGGACAGTAGCCAAAAACATTCAGTACTTC
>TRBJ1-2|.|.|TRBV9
CASSVASGDYGYTF
TGTGCCAGCAGCGTAGCTTCAGGGGACTATGGCTACACCTTC
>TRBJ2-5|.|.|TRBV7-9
CASSQGSQETQYF
TGTGCCAGCAGCCAGGGGTCTCAAGAGACCCAGTACTTC
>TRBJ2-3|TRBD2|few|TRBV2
CASPGVPSGRRGASTDTQYF
TGTGCCAGCCCGGGTGTCCCTAGCGGGAGGAGGGGCGCTAGCACAGATACGCAGTATTTT
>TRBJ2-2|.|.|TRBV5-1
CASSLTGDGELFF
TGCGCCAGCAGCTTGACGGGTGACGGGGAGCTGTTTTTT
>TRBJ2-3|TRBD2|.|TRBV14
CASSQRERLAGSTDTQYF
TGTGCCAGCAGCCAAAGAGAGCGACTAGCGGGCTCCACAGATACGCAGTATTTT
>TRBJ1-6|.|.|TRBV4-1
CASSQEVSSYSPLHF
TGCGCCAGCAGCCAAGAAGTCAGCAGTTATTCACCCCTCCACTTT
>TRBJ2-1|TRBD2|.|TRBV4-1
CASSQGVGLADEQFF
TGCGCCAGCAGCCAAGGGGTGGGACTAGCGGATGAGCAGTTCTTC
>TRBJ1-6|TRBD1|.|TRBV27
CASSSTTGRPRSPLHF
TGTGCCAGCAGTTCGACGACAGGGAGGCCCCGATCACCCCTCCACTTT
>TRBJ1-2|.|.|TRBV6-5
CASSYSLRSPYGYTF
TGTGCCAGCAGTTACTCACTGAGGTCCCCTTATGGCTACACCTTC
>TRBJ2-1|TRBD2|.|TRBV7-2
CASSTGTSGRAYNEQFF
TGTGCCAGCAGCACCGGGACTAGCGGGAGGGCCTACAATGAGCAGTTCTTC
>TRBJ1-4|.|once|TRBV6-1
CASSVLKGIPEKLFF
TGTGCCAGCAGTGTCCTTAAGGGTATCCCTGAAAAACTGTTTTTT
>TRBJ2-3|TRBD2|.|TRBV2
CASSVGLEQFSTDTQYF
TGTGCCAGCAGTGTGGGACTAGAACAGTTTAGCACAGATACGCAGTATTTT
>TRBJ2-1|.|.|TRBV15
CATSRESRTAYNEQFF
TGTGCCACCAGCAGAGAAAGTCGGACAGCCTACAATGAGCAGTTCTTC
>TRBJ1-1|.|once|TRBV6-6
CASMDPGHLEAFF
TGTGCCAGCATGGACCCGGGACACCTTGAAGCTTTCTTT
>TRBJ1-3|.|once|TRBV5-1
CASSLQAGKPGNTIYF
TGCGCCAGCAGCTTGCAAGCAGGGAAGCCTGGAAACACCATATATTTT
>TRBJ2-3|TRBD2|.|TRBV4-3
CASSQVSGRGTDTQYF
TGCGCCAGCAGCCAGGTTAGCGGGAGAGGCACAGATACGCAGTATTTT
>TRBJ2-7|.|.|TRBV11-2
CASSQGQGEQYF
TGTGCCAGCAGCCAAGGACAAGGCGAGCAGTACTTC
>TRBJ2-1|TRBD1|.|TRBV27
CASSSGQYNEQFF
TGTGCCAGCAGTTCGGGACAGTACAATGAGCAGTTCTTC
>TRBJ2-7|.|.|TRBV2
CASDPGRTSYEQYF
TGTGCCAGCGACCCGGGGCGGACTTCGTACGAGCAGTACTTC
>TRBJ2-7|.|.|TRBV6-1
CASSEHAGGTYEQYF
TGTGCCAGCAGTGAACACGCAGGGGGGACCTACGAGCAGTACTTC
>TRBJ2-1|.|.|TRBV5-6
CATYGSSYNEQFF
TGTGCCACGTACGGGAGCTCCTACAATGAGCAGTTCTTC
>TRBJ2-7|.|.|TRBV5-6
CASSPGSSNPEQYF
TGTGCCAGCAGCCCAGGGTCCTCGAACCCCGAGCAGTACTTC
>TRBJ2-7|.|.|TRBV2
CASRGRVYKPYEQYF
TGTGCCAGCAGAGGCAGGGTCTACAAACCCTACGAGCAGTACTTC
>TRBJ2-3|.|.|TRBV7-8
CASSLADTDTQYF
TGTGCCAGCAGCTTAGCGGATACAGATACGCAGTATTTT
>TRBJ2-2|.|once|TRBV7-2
CASSLDSRDFNTGELFF
TGTGCCAGCAGCTTAGACTCCAGGGACTTCAACACCGGGGAGCTGTTTTTT
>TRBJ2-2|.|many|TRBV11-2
CASSLGALTGELFF
TGTGCCAGCAGCTTAGGGGCCCTCACCGGGGAGCTGTTTTTT
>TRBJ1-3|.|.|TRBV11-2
CASSPMSFGNTIYF
TGTGCCAGCAGCCCGATGTCTTTTGGAAACACCATATATTTT
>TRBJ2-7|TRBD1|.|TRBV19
CASGTGTGPYEQYF
TGTGCCAGCGGCACCGGGACAGGACCCTACGAGCAGTACTTC
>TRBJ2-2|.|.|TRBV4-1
CASSQEVGRVTGELFF
TGCGCCAGCAGCCAAGAAGTCGGCAGGGTCACCGGGGAGCTGTTTTTT
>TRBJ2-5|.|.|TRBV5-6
CASSSLRGLIQETQYF
TGTGCCAGCAGCTCCCTAAGAGGGCTAATTCAAGAGACCCAGTACTTC
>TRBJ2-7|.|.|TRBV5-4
CASSASTASSYEQYF
TGTGCCAGCAGCGCCTCGACCGCTAGCTCCTACGAGCAGTACTTC
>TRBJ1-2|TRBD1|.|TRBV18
CASSPVGQGWYGYTF
TGTGCCAGCTCCCCGGTGGGACAGGGATGGTATGGCTACACCTTC
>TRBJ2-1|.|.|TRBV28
CASSSGRSPYNEQFF
TGTGCCAGCAGTTCGGGCAGGTCGCCCTACAATGAGCAGTTCTTC
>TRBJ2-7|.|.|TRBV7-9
CASSLGSSVGEQYF
TGTGCCAGCAGCTTAGGCTCTAGCGTGGGTGAGCAGTACTTC
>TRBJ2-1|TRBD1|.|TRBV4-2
CASSQRQGDEQFF
TGTGCCAGCAGCCAGCGACAGGGCGATGAGCAGTTCTTC
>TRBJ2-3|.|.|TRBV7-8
CASSSTTGWTDTQYF
TGTGCCAGCAGCTCGACCACAGGGTGGACAGATACGCAGTATTTT
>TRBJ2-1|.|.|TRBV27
CASRRGFNEQFF
TGTGCCAGCAGAAGGGGCTTCAATGAGCAGTTCTTC
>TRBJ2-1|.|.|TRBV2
CASSEWGTWGSNEQFF
TGTGCCAGCAGTGAATGGGGGACCTGGGGTTCCAATGAGCAGTTCTTC
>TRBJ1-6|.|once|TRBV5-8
CASSLTGLYNSPLHF
TGTGCCAGCAGCTTGACAGGGCTTTATAATTCACCCCTCCACTTT